The 15 T cell receptor beta chains in this list originate from one sample, sequenced in a study of T cell repertoires in cytomegalovirus infection (dated by TCRdb to about 2019). What the treatment or condition label conveys for this sample: in vitro stimulation with specific CMV peptide epitopes to enrich CMV-specific T cells. Sequenced on an Illumina HiSeq 1500. Starting from the raw public reads, TCRdb applied fastp trimming at Q25, assembled clones with MiXCR and retained in-frame beta chains. Each CDR3 protein appears once, grouped with its most common genes and DNA. This sample comprises approximately 910,000 distinct CDR3 sequences, around 30% of them detected only once. The ten biggest clones cover over 12% of the sample. These receptors' targets are unknown. Source: cultured CD8+ T cells from PBMCs, taken from culture after CMV antigen stimulation. The source of these receptors is a human donor in good health (CMV status not recorded). Some clones in this sample may be carry-over from other donors' samples.

In the case of this clonotype: Given a much more abundant clone one base away, this may be a read error. V and J are TRBV7-2 and TRBJ1-2; D is undetermined. Germline loops: CDR1 SGHTA, CDR2 FQGNSA. The CDR3 has 18 residues. Here the CDR3 reads CASSPLLGGFPSSYGYNF. CDR3 nucleotides: TGTGCCAGCAGCCCCCTCCTGGGTGGATTCCCTTCCTCGTATGGCTACAACTTC. Looking up the rest from reference TRBV7-2 and TRBJ1-2 gives the full variable domain: GAGVSQSPSNKVTEKGKDVELRCDPISGHTALYWYRQSLGQGLEFLIYFQGNSAPDKSGLPSDRFSAERTGGSVSTLTIQRTQQEDSAVYLCASSPLLGGFPSSYGYNFGSGTRLTVV.

A single count supports this clonotype. The rearrangement joins TRBV5-6 to TRBJ2-7; TRBD2 is a possible D gene (6 bases). Germline loops: CDR1 SGHDT, CDR2 YYEEEE. V lost 0 bases and J lost 2, with 12 bases in between. The CDR3 sequence is 15 residues long. CDR3 coding DNA: TGTGCCAGCAGCTTGGGACTAGTGATCCCCTACGAGCAGTACGTC. Protein sequence: CASSLGLVIPYEQYV.

This rearrangement joins TRBV5-6 to TRBJ1-4; D might be TRBD1 (5 bases). V shed 2 bases and J shed 7 bases, with 12 bases lying between them. CDR3 size: 14 residues. Germline V gene sequence: CDR1 SGHDT, CDR2 YYEEEE. The CDR3 spells CASSFRGDGEKLFF. CDR3 nucleotide sequence: TGTGCCAGCAGCTTTCGGGGCGATGGTGAAAAACTGTTTTTT.

The chain is built from TRBV19 and TRBJ1-6; weak D call: TRBD1 (5 bases). The germline gives CDR1 LNHDA, CDR2 SQIVND (reference sequence). Trimming removed 6 bases from V and 10 bases from J, with 16 bases in between. The CDR3 has 14 residues. The DNA for the CDR3 is TGTGCCAGTAGCTCCGGGCTCGCAGGGTCACCCCTCCACTTT. Protein: CASSSGLAGSPLHF.

A single count supports this clonotype. V is TRBV7-9 and J is TRBJ2-1; D may be TRBD1 (5 bases). The CDR3 is 12 amino acids. Germline CDR1 SEHNR, CDR2 FQNEAQ (reference sequence). The V and J ends lost 3 bases and 8 bases respectively, with 8 bases between them. The CDR3 coding sequence is TGTGCCAGCAGCTTCCCAGGGTATGAGCAGTTCTTC. Protein: CASSFPGYEQFF. The variable domain in full, completed from reference TRBV7-9 and TRBJ2-1, reads DTGVSQNPRHKITKRGQNVTFRCDPISEHNRLYWYRQTLGQGPEFLTYFQNEAQLEKSRLLSDRFSAERPKGSFSTLEIQRTEQGDSAMYLCASSFPGYEQFFGPGTRLTVL.

The chain uses TRBV7-9 and TRBJ1-4; unclear D gene. Trimming shortened V by 8 bases and J by 3 bases, and 10 bases separated the two germline ends. CDR1 is SEHNR, CDR2 FQNEAQ, per germline (reference sequence). The CDR3 runs to 13 residues. The CDR3 reads CASDPGSNEKLFF. The CDR3 DNA follows: TGTGCCAGCGACCCCGGTTCTAATGAAAAACTGTTTTTT.

The V and J genes are TRBV19 and TRBJ2-5; TRBD1 matches at 8 bases. The CDR3 sequence is 12 residues long. With V trimmed by 10 bases and J by 6 bases, 7 bases remained unmatched. Germline loops: CDR1 LNHDA, CDR2 SQIVND (reference sequence). CDR3: CATARDRQTQYF. In nucleotides, the CDR3 is TGTGCCACCGCCCGGGACAGGCAGACCCAGTACTTC.

This clonotype was seen repeatedly, ten times or more. V usage is TRBV6-2 or TRBV6-3 and J usage is TRBJ1-1; 10 nucleotides match TRBD1. Germline CDR1 MNHEY, CDR2 SVGEGT. V was clipped by 4 bases and J by 6 bases; unmatched bases: 11. This CDR3 region has 16 residues. In DNA form, the CDR3 reads TGTGCCAGCAGTTCCACCGGGACAGGGGTCGGCGCTGAAGCTTTCTTT. Protein sequence: CASSSTGTGVGAEAFF.

A few counts support this clonotype. This chain uses TRBV4-2 with TRBJ2-1; 9 bases are a match to TRBD2. V trimming: 0 bases; J trimming: 5 bases; junction bases outside the gene matches: 8. The CDR3 runs to 17 residues. Germline CDR1 reads LGHNA; CDR2 reads YNFKEQ. DNA for the CDR3: TGTGCCAGCAGCCAAGACGCGGGGGGGCTGATAAACAATGAGCAGTTCTTC. Its translation is CASSQDAGGLINNEQFF.

The chain carries TRBV27 and TRBJ2-7; 7 positions match TRBD2. The trim removed 6 bases at V and 2 bases at J, leaving 4 bases unmatched. CDR1 is MNHEY and CDR2 is SMNVEV in the germline V gene (reference sequence). The CDR3 is 13 amino acids. This CDR3 reads CASSDGGAYEQYF. Here the CDR3 DNA reads TGTGCCAGCAGCGATGGGGGGGCCTACGAGCAGTACTTC.

This clonotype was found a few times. The V and J genes are TRBV7-2 and TRBJ1-2; D is unclear. Germline V gene sequence: CDR1 SGHTA, CDR2 FQGNSA. V gave up 5 bases and J gave up 5 bases, with 18 bases separating them. This CDR3 spans 15 amino acids. For the CDR3, the DNA is TGTGCCAGCAGCACCCCAGTAGAGCAAATTTATGGCTACACCTTC. It translates to CASSTPVEQIYGYTF. Filled out from reference TRBV7-2 and TRBJ1-2, the complete variable domain reads GAGVSQSPSNKVTEKGKDVELRCDPISGHTALYWYRQSLGQGLEFLIYFQGNSAPDKSGLPSDRFSAERTGGSVSTLTIQRTQQEDSAVYLCASSTPVEQIYGYTFGSGTRLTVV.

This clonotype showed up just a few times. This rearrangement joins TRBV4-1 to TRBJ1-6, with no clear D. The CDR3 contains 15 residues. The V end lost 0 bases, the J end lost 9 bases, and 12 bases lay between the germline ends. The V gene's germline CDR1 is MGHRA and CDR2 YSYEKL. The CDR3 loop is CASSQEGLPRSPLHF. CDR3 bases: TGCGCCAGCAGCCAAGAGGGCCTCCCCCGTTCACCCCTCCACTTT.

This clonotype has ten or more counts. The chain has TRBV7-2 and TRBJ2-5; TRBD2 agrees at 11 bases. CDR3 length equals 15 residues. The germline gives CDR1 SGHTA, CDR2 FQGNSA. The J segment lost 2 bases and the V segment lost 5 bases, leaving 4 bases of the junction unmatched. CDR3 nucleotide sequence: TGTGCCAGCAGCGCGACTAGCGGGGTACAAGAGACCCAGTACTTC. It codes for CASSATSGVQETQYF.

The chain links TRBV20-1 to TRBJ2-7, with 8 positions matching TRBD1. Germline CDR1 DFQATT, CDR2 SNEGSKA (reference sequence). The CDR3 sequence is 17 residues long. Trimming cost V 1 base and J 1 base; bases outside gene matches: 12. CDR3 sequence reads: CSARAGGDRAHSYEQYV. The CDR3 nucleotides read TGCAGTGCTAGAGCAGGGGGCGACAGGGCCCATTCCTACGAGCAGTACGTC.

The rearrangement uses TRBV7-9 and TRBJ2-7; D gene unclear. The CDR3 length is 15 residues. Germline V CDR1 and CDR2: SEHNR, FQNEAQ (reference sequence). CDR3 amino acids: CANSLGSGVIYEQYV. For the CDR3, the DNA is TGTGCCAACAGCTTAGGGTCCGGAGTAATTTACGAGCAGTACGTC.